This TCR beta chain emerged from a study of cytomegalovirus exposure and HLA in healthy donors (dated by TCRdb to about 2017). About the full investigation: In an earlier analysis of 587 of the donors, 276 Gb of sequence data and roughly 100 million unique TCR beta sequences from some 170 million T cells were reported. An early release that covered 640 HLA-typed donors contained about 300 gigabases of sequencing data and tens of millions of unique TCR sequences. Among the roughly 430 genotyped donors, around 79% belonged to the genetic ancestry cluster associated with self-reported Caucasian donors. The study aimed to test whether signatures of past pathogen exposure could be identified by cataloging public T cell receptors. Using immunosequencing, the study profiled T cell repertoires from 550 to 750 subjects and related those repertoires to cytomegalovirus serostatus. A separate validation cohort of over a hundred different subjects was used in addition to the approximately 700-subject first cohort. To predict cytomegalovirus infection status, the study combined high-throughput TCR immunosequencing, statistical association of individual TCRs with disease status, and machine learning. To study patterns of TCR occurrence, a later analysis re-analyzed previously published TCR beta repertoires from around 660 donors and added high-resolution HLA genotyping. The later analysis used no new phenotypic data to find candidate immune exposures, relying instead on TCR beta sequences and their occurrence across donors. To decide whether each TCR beta V gene segment behaved as functional or pseudogenic, an earlier analysis of fewer than 750 of the donors relied on high-throughput TCR beta sequencing. Donor age, sex, ethnicity and CMV serostatus were compiled together with the repertoire data. A later genetic analysis used genome-wide SNP genotypes for about 65% of the 666 donors, treating that subset as a discovery cohort. All discovery cohort repertoires had been generated using a single sequencing platform. Class I and class II HLA loci were covered by the typing at four-digit resolution. The number of typed donors differed by locus: roughly 629-640 for A, B, C, DRB1 and DQB1; roughly 510 for DQA1; approximately 600 for DPA1; and around 450 for DPB1. Because of strong linkage in the cohort, five DR-DQ haplotypes were treated as single units for association and clustering. On average, around 230,000 unique TCR beta nucleotide sequences were sequenced per donor among about 400 genotyped donors of the cohort, with approximately 18% of those sequences being non-productive. General study outcomes and caveats: At a false discovery rate of 0.05, a later analysis linked around 17,000 TCR beta sequences to specific HLA alleles. In a later analysis, HLA-associated TCR beta chains showed more clonal expansion and lower generation probabilities than non-associated chains that were equally common. Three of the identified cytomegalovirus-associated TCR beta chains were confirmed in vitro to be specific for cytomegalovirus antigens. A later genetic analysis reported fewer N-insertions in productive TCRs among donors in an Asian-associated ancestry cluster than the roughly 620-donor mean. Assigning TCR associations to individual alleles was difficult when HLA alleles, especially DR and DQ, strongly co-occurred. The classifier was reported to diagnose cytomegalovirus status with high specificity and sensitivity in both the original and validation cohorts. The cohort was sequenced for TCR beta chains only, and without alpha or paired-chain data the features that could be detected were limited. Because the 87-base-pair reads could not distinguish some IMGT-functional V segments, including TRBV6-2 and TRBV6-3, those segments were excluded. The authors suggested that the approach could potentially be generalized to other disease states and immunological phenotypes. Several of the top co-occurrence clusters appeared to be linked to parvovirus B19, influenza, CMV and Epstein-Barr virus, according to a later analysis. Immune exposure information for the cohort was limited to CMV serostatus. In a later analysis, TCR association rates were found to vary across HLA loci, with the most associated TCRs seen for DRB1 alleles and the fewest for HLA-C alleles. The earlier analysis of approximately 560 of the donors excluded roughly 16 rarely observed V segments, including chromosome 9 orphons, because counts were too low. A further reported finding was that TCR beta sequences accurately predicted the HLA-A and HLA-B alleles for most subjects in the first cohort. A cluster of highly shared sequence variants was judged likely to be a technical artifact of the sequencing pipeline. Linkage disequilibrium might explain the correlated functional status among segregating V segments, but an unknown experimental factor could not be ruled out. Because HLA typing was unavailable for some donors at each locus, only the typed subset was used in association tests. Most TCR sequences were seen in very few donors, while some public TCRs were found in many individuals. In a later genetic analysis, a missense DCLRE1C variant was associated with V-gene and J-gene trimming of TCR beta chains, and the association was replicated in an independent cohort. In an earlier analysis of about 600 of the donors, most TCR beta V segments appeared in productive rearrangements about 87% or about 30% of the time, broadly matching IMGT annotations. A total of 164 TCR beta chains were listed by the study as associated with cytomegalovirus. Presence/absence analyses assumed roughly uniform sequencing depth across donors, an assumption that may not hold. A later analysis found that most CMV-associated TCR beta chains appeared HLA-restricted, with HLA associations seemingly driven largely by CMV exposure.

Preparation of the library involved the immunoSEQ multiplex PCR assay. The multiplex PCR relied on a mix of 60 forward primers for TCR Vbeta segments and 13 reverse primers for TCR Jbeta segments. The CDR3 region of rearranged TCR beta genes was amplified from genomic DNA with a multiplex PCR assay. Amplified TCR beta libraries were sequenced as 87-base-pair reads on the Illumina HiSeq System. As for the original processing: A later analysis tallied roughly 76 million unique TCR beta chains across the 550 to 850 repertoires, and approximately 12 million of those chains were shared by two or more donors. Raw reads were error-corrected and collapsed into unique sequences with a nearest-neighbor algorithm that merged closely related sequences to remove PCR and sequencing errors. CDR3 sequences were aligned to IMGT reference sequences to assign V, D and J gene segments. For a sequence to be retained, at least a six-nucleotide match to both a V gene segment and a J gene segment was required. A rearrangement counted as productive if the CDR3 had no stop codons and remained in frame with V and J, and every other rearrangement counted as non-productive. Following IMGT convention, CDR3 was defined as the stretch from the second conserved V-encoded cysteine up to the conserved J-encoded phenylalanine. The earlier analysis of 500 to 650 of the donors excluded any sequence lacking an unambiguous match to a single V gene segment. An earlier analysis of a few hundred of the donors classified V segments as functional when productive rearrangements were above 56.7% and as segregating when the standard deviation between donors was above 5%. A statistical classification framework was developed to diagnose cytomegalovirus status using the catalog of TCR beta chain sequences. A later analysis assigned V and J genes by comparing TCR nucleotide sequences with IMGT/GENE-DB human TR gene sequences. Using the TCRdist pipeline, a later analysis assigned CDR3 sequences along with most-parsimonious VDJ recombination scenarios. A later analysis defined each TCR beta chain by its CDR3 amino acid sequence plus V-gene family, and excluded reads lacking a unique V-gene family. A later analysis removed 592 highly shared, low-generation-probability nucleotide sequences to deal with suspected cross-contamination and a sequencing artifact. A later analysis calculated a clonal expansion index for each public chain from normalized within-repertoire ranks of inferred template counts. Generation probabilities in a later analysis came from a VDJ recombination model fitted to out-of-frame rearrangements, and those results were checked against IGoR. A later analysis scored TCR-TCR, TCR-HLA and TCR-CMV co-occurrence with hypergeometric tests, applying a repertoire-size bias correction to TCR pairs. To estimate false discovery rates, a later analysis permuted the HLA or CMV assignments 20 times. In a later analysis, co-occurring TCRs were grouped using DBSCAN, with TCRdist sequence similarity added in when clustering inside HLA-allele-positive subsets. Repertoires with fewer than 30,000 or more than 120,000 public chains were left out of co-occurrence clustering, as were five repertoires with anomalous nucleotide sharing. TCRdb mirrors the immuneACCESS table, restricted to in-frame sequences. Some clones are absent from its copies; in checked studies, under half trace to an unresolved V gene, and the reason for the others is unknown. V, J and clone size derive from that table, while D and trimming were established from the DNA sequence. The sample table lists approximately 110,000 clones, 15% of them with a count of one. Over 1.5% of the sample belongs to the ten largest clones.

Trimming removed 1 base from V and 1 base from J; the gene matches leave 4 bases unexplained. The CDR3, cysteine through phenylalanine, is 15 amino acids long. The retained sequence is limited to the CDR3, 45 bases, with the frame set at the first base. The CDR1 and CDR2 encoded by the germline V gene are SGHVS and FNYEAQ. For this clone: There is no known antigen for this receptor. No base quality values were provided; no much bigger clone lies one nucleotide off.

The cohort consisted of some 730 healthy bone marrow donors. At the time of sampling, every cohort member was nominally healthy, though immune exposures that went unrecorded were likely present. The donor was CMV seronegative and was included in the group of a few hundred seronegative cohort members. A peripheral blood sample was provided by each donor, and peripheral blood mononuclear cells were used for TCR beta sequencing. Genomic DNA was extracted from the blood cell samples with the Qiagen DNeasy Blood Extraction Kit. Here the chain combines TRBV7-6 and TRBJ2-7, with 7 junctional bases fitting TRBD2. The origin of this receptor is a woman aged 18-30 years in good health and CMV-seronegative. The sample was PBMCs. The nucleotides read TGTGCCAGCAGCTTAGGGGCGGGAGTGTCCTACGAGCAGTACTTC. Its amino acids are CASSLGAGVSYEQYF.